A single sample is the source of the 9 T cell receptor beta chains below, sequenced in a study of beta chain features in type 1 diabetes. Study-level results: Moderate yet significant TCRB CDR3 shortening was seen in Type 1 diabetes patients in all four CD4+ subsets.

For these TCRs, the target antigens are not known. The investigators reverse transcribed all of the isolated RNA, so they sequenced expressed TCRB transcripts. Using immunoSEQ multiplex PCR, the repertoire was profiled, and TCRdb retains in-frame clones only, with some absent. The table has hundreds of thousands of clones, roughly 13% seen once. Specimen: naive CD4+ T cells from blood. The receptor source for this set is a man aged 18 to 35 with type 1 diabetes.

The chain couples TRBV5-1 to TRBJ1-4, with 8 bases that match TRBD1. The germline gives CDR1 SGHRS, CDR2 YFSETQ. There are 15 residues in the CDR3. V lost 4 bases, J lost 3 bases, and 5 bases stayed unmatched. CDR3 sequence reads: CASSEGQGPNEKLFF. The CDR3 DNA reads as TGCGCCAGCAGCGAAGGACAGGGACCTAATGAAAAACTGTTTTTT. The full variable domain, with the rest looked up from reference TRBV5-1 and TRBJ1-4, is KAGVTQTPRYLIKTRGQQVTLSCSPISGHRSVSWYQQTPGQGLQFLFEYFSETQRNKGNFPGRFSGRQFSNSRSEMNVSTLELGDSALYLCASSEGQGPNEKLFFGSGTQLSVL.

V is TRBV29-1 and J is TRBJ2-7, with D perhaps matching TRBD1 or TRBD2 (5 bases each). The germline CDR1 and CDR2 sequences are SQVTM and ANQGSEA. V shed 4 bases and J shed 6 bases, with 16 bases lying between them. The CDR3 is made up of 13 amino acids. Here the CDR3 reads CSVGGTPQGEQYF. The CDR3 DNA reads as TGCAGCGTTGGAGGGACCCCCCAGGGCGAGCAGTACTTC.

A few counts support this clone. The DNA of the CDR3 is TGCGCCAGCAGCCAAATTACGGGCGGGGAGCTGTTTTTT. It is translated as CASSQITGGELFF. The chain employs TRBV4-1 and TRBJ2-2; D gene uncertain. In germline, CDR1 is MGHRA, CDR2 YSYEKL. V lost 2 bases and J lost 7, with 8 bases in between. This CDR3 spans 13 amino acids.

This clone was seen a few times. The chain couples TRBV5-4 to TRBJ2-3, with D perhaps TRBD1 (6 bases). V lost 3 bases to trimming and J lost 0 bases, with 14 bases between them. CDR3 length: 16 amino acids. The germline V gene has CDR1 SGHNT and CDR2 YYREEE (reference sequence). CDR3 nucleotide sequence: TGTGCCAGCAGCTCGATGACAGGCGCTAGCACAGATACGCAGTATTTT. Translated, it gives CASSSMTGASTDTQYF.

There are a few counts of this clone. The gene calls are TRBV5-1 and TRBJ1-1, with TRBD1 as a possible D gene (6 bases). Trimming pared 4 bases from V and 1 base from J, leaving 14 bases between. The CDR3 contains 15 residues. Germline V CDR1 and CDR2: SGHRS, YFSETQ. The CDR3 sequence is CASSRWAGANTEAFF. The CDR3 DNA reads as TGCGCCAGCAGCAGGTGGGCAGGGGCGAACACTGAAGCTTTCTTT.

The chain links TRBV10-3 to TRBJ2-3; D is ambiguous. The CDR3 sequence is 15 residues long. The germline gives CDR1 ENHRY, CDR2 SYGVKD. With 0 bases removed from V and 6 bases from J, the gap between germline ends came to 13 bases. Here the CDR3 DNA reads TGTGCCATCAGTGAGTCACCCCCAGGCTTCGATACGCAGTATTTT. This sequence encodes CAISESPPGFDTQYF.

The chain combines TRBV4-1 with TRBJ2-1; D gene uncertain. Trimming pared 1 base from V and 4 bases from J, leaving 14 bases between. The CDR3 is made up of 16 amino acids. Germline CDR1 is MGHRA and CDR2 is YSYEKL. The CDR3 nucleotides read TGCGCCAGCAGCCAAGTTTGGGTGGGTCTTTACAATGAGCAGTTCTTC. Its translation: CASSQVWVGLYNEQFF.

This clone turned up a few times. The CDR3: CAWYIRAGGAGAFF. CDR3 in DNA: TGTGCCTGGTACATTCGTGCAGGGGGCGCGGGAGCTTTCTTT. The genes are TRBV30 and TRBJ1-1; TRBD1 matches at 8 bases. Germline loops: CDR1 GTSNPN, CDR2 SVGIG (reference sequence). The CDR3 has 14 amino acids. V lost 5 bases and J lost 10; bases outside the gene matches: 15. Using reference TRBV30 and TRBJ1-1 for the parts outside the CDR3, the full variable domain is SQTIHQWPATLVQPVGSPLSLECTVEGTSNPNLYWYRQAAGRGLQLLFYSVGIGQISSEVPQNLSASRPQDRQFILSSKKLLLSDSGFYLCAWYIRAGGAGAFFGQGTRLTVV.

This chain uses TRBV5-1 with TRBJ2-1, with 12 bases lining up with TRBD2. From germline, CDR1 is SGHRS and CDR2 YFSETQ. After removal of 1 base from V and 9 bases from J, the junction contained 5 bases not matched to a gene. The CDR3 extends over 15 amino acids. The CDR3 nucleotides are TGCGCCAGCAGCTTGACTAGCGGGAGGCCGGGTGAGCAGTTCTTC. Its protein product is CASSLTSGRPGEQFF.